The clone carrying this T cell receptor beta chain was observed a handful of times. Its target is not known. Every patient had relapsed following autologous stem cell transplantation, and cohorts differed in brentuximab vedotin exposure. Reported best responses ranged across complete response, partial response or progressive disease. V gave up 5 bases and J gave up 4 bases; unmatched junction bases: 8. This CDR3 contains 16 residues. Germline V gives CDR1 SGHVS, CDR2 FQNEAQ. TCRdb keeps only in-frame clones here, not all; method: immunoSEQ multiplex PCR. The repertoire holds about 10,000 clones, with 60% to 80% as singletons. This record belongs to a study of PD-1 blockade in classical Hodgkin lymphoma. Study-wide results and limits: It was among complete responders that baseline diversity resembled that of newly diagnosed patients.

This specimen was peripheral blood mononuclear cells (PBMCs), taken before the second cycle of nivolumab. The origin of this receptor is a human donor with classical Hodgkin lymphoma. The chain is built from TRBV7-8 and TRBJ2-2; 9 bases are a match to TRBD1. The CDR3 here is CASSPGQGRPTGELFF. In DNA form, the CDR3 reads TGTGCCAGCAGCCCCGGACAGGGGAGGCCCACCGGGGAGCTGTTTTTT.